This TCR beta chain was found in a study of T cell repertoires in cytomegalovirus infection. TCRdb reprocessed the reads via MiXCR and lists one record per CDR3 protein. The sample has over 150,000 distinct CDR3 sequences; about 17% are singletons. Study findings and constraints: Pooled public TCR beta family frequency picked out CMV carriers with the relevant HLA.

This clonotype was counted a few times. Its cognate antigen is unknown. Sample: CD8+ T cells from PBMCs. The source is a human donor in good health (CMV status not recorded). Some clones in this sample may be carry-over from other donors' samples.

This CDR3 is CASTMEGYYEQYF. The CDR3 nucleotides are TGTGCCAGCACCATGGAGGGGTACTACGAGCAGTACTTC. This chain connects TRBV12-3 or TRBV12-4 to TRBJ2-7; tentatively, D is TRBD2 (6 bases). Deletions cut 7 bases from V and 3 bases from J, with 13 bases between. This CDR3 region has 13 residues.